A selection of T cell receptor beta chains follows, all from one sample in a study of T cells in Graves' hyperthyroidism and ophthalmopathy. TCRdb re-derived calls from the multiplex PCR reads in MiXCR, one entry per CDR3 protein. The table lists approximately 720,000 distinct CDR3 sequences, roughly a sixth of them singletons. Sequenced: blood. The source of these receptors is a woman in her 50s with Graves' hyperthyroidism that later progressed to Graves' ophthalmopathy. Each CDR3 is given with its conserved first and last residue. Each record gives: J gene, V gene, CDR3 protein.

J: TRBJ1-2
V: TRBV5-1
CDR3: CASSQFSPNYGYTF

J: TRBJ2-2
V: TRBV6-1
CDR3: CASSRGLAGSTGTGELFF

J: TRBJ1-5
V: TRBV19
CDR3: CASSIRLAGGLGQPQHF

J: TRBJ1-5
V: TRBV7-2
CDR3: CASSQGQGEMAQHF

J: TRBJ2-5
V: TRBV2
CDR3: CASSERGGEETQYF

J: TRBJ1-1
V: TRBV20-1
CDR3: CRPGGVDTEAFF

J: TRBJ2-7
V: TRBV7-9
CDR3: CASSITTGTGLYEQYF

J: TRBJ1-1
V: TRBV11-2
CDR3: CATVHVDTEAFF

J: TRBJ2-7
V: TRBV6-1
CDR3: CASGVGGDSYEQYF

J: TRBJ1-5
V: TRBV19
CDR3: CASRLIGQGNQPQHF

J: TRBJ1-1
V: TRBV6-1
CDR3: CASTRMRIGPSTEAFF

J: TRBJ1-4
V: TRBV3-1
CDR3: CASSPKGLNEKLFF

J: TRBJ2-3
V: TRBV20-1
CDR3: CSAFYRAGTDTQYF

J: TRBJ1-1
V: TRBV19
CDR3: CASKRGPMMNTEAFF

J: TRBJ1-2
V: TRBV12-3/TRBV12-4
CDR3: CASLGKANYGYTF

J: TRBJ2-1
V: TRBV7-2
CDR3: CASSLGQFPRSYNEQFF

J: TRBJ1-5
V: TRBV20-1
CDR3: CSAARTDQPQHF

J: TRBJ2-1
V: TRBV12-3/TRBV12-4
CDR3: CASSKVQGAGEQFF

J: TRBJ2-1
V: TRBV12-3/TRBV12-4
CDR3: CASSQEAIWQFF

J: TRBJ2-7
V: TRBV7-8
CDR3: CASSLVGTYSYEQYF

J: TRBJ2-1
V: TRBV12-5
CDR3: CASGLVGAGYSYNEQFF

J: TRBJ1-1
V: TRBV15
CDR3: CATSGDRIGGESGGGTEAFF

J: TRBJ2-3
V: TRBV4-1
CDR3: CASSQDLGRNTDTQYF

J: TRBJ1-3
V: TRBV20-1
CDR3: CSASVFSGNTIYF

J: TRBJ2-3
V: TRBV11-2
CDR3: CASSLGPGPTDTQYF

J: TRBJ2-1
V: TRBV2
CDR3: CASRARDSGGRSSYNEQFF

J: TRBJ2-3
V: TRBV24-1
CDR3: CATSDPGAGASTDTQYF

J: TRBJ1-1
V: TRBV7-9
CDR3: CASSYQTRNTEAFF

J: TRBJ1-1
V: TRBV7-2
CDR3: CASPPRTGNTEAFF

J: TRBJ2-1
V: TRBV7-7
CDR3: CASSGAGDEQFF

J: TRBJ2-3
V: TRBV3-1
CDR3: CASRPRLGSTDTQYF

J: TRBJ2-2
V: TRBV3-1
CDR3: CASSQDVGRELFF

J: TRBJ1-4
V: TRBV7-9
CDR3: CASRPPEGPTNEKLFF

J: TRBJ2-1
V: TRBV9
CDR3: CASSSRQLSSYNEQFF

J: TRBJ2-2
V: TRBV20-1
CDR3: CSARWTEITGELFF

J: TRBJ1-5
V: TRBV28
CDR3: CASSLDRLNQPQHF

J: TRBJ2-5
V: TRBV18
CDR3: CASSPGLAGEETQYF

J: TRBJ2-2
V: TRBV2
CDR3: CASSESTGFTGELFF

J: TRBJ1-5
V: TRBV6-5
CDR3: CASSYSGQGGNQPQHF

J: TRBJ2-1
V: TRBV28
CDR3: CASRGGPGYNEQFF

J: TRBJ2-2
V: TRBV5-1
CDR3: CASSLVSMWGELFF

J: TRBJ2-2
V: TRBV6-4
CDR3: CASSDGWELFF

J: TRBJ1-4
V: TRBV6-2/TRBV6-3
CDR3: CASSNPRQSGPTNEKLFF

J: TRBJ2-1
V: TRBV6-1
CDR3: CASRPGQHYNEQFF

J: TRBJ1-2
V: TRBV29-1
CDR3: CSVGGDRRPNGYTF

J: TRBJ2-5
V: TRBV12-5
CDR3: CASGLEVGGRSVATQYF

J: TRBJ2-3
V: TRBV20-1
CDR3: CSAPGLGNVNTQYF

J: TRBJ2-2
V: TRBV5-1
CDR3: CASSSSLRLANTGELFF

J: TRBJ1-2
V: TRBV5-1
CDR3: CASSLDRGSIYGYTF

J: TRBJ1-6
V: TRBV20-1
CDR3: CSARVTKPNSPLHF

J: TRBJ1-5
V: TRBV3-1
CDR3: CASSQGGQGLDQPQHF

J: TRBJ2-3
V: TRBV4-1
CDR3: CASSQDRGGGASWTDTQYF

J: TRBJ2-7
V: TRBV6-1
CDR3: CASARPSSYEQYF

J: TRBJ1-3
V: TRBV5-8
CDR3: CASSLDASPSGNTIYF

J: TRBJ1-5
V: TRBV6-1
CDR3: CASTTLRYGNQPQHF

J: TRBJ1-5
V: TRBV15
CDR3: CATSPMRERQPQHF